A selection of T cell receptor beta chains follows, all from one sample in a study of PD-1 blockade in classical Hodgkin lymphoma. Assay: immunoSEQ multiplex PCR; the TCRdb copy retains only in-frame clones and omits some. The sample contains 17,000 or so clones, around 82% of which appear only once. Source: peripheral blood mononuclear cells (PBMCs), taken before the fourth cycle of nivolumab. Source of these receptors: a human donor with classical Hodgkin lymphoma. The CDR3 runs from the conserved cysteine through the conserved F or W. The order of the fields is clone size, V gene, D gene, J gene, CDR3 protein, CDR3 DNA. A D gene is named only where the DNA matches it firmly. Expanded clones get a size class; other rows say once, few or many, or leave the size out.

>once|TRBV29-1|TRBD1|TRBJ2-5
CSVERGTGWAETQYF
TGCAGCGTTGAACGGGGGACAGGGTGGGCAGAGACCCAGTACTTC
>.|TRBV5-4|.|TRBJ1-4
CASSPRGLSNEKLFF
TGTGCCAGCAGCCCCCGGGGACTGAGTAATGAAAAACTGTTTTTT
>.|TRBV5-1|.|TRBJ2-7
CASSQIGLHEQYF
TGCGCCAGCAGCCAGATAGGTTTACACGAGCAGTACTTC
>.|TRBV11-1|.|TRBJ2-5
CASSLSKTQYF
TGTGCCAGCAGCTTAAGTAAGACCCAGTACTTC
>.|TRBV27|.|TRBJ1-4
CASSQPGLGEKLFF
TGTGCCAGCAGTCAACCAGGGTTGGGGGAAAAACTGTTTTTT
>.|TRBV14|.|TRBJ1-6
CASSLIGDSPLHF
TGTGCCAGCAGCTTAATCGGGGATTCACCCCTCCACTTT
>.|TRBV7-2|TRBD2|TRBJ2-5
CASSLPGGLAGQETQYF
TGTGCCAGCAGCCTCCCCGGGGGACTAGCGGGCCAAGAGACCCAGTACTTC
>.|TRBV30|.|TRBJ2-1
CAWSVGVPPSVQFF
TGTGCCTGGAGTGTAGGAGTCCCCCCTAGTGTGCAGTTCTTC
>.|TRBV5-1|TRBD1|TRBJ2-7
CASSLAGQSYEQYF
TGCGCCAGCAGCTTGGCGGGACAGAGCTACGAGCAGTACTTC
>.|TRBV30|.|TRBJ2-7
CAWSPGSYEQYF
TGTGCCTGGAGTCCAGGGAGCTACGAGCAGTACTTC
>.|TRBV7-3|.|TRBJ2-7
CASSLTPGFVYEQYF
TGTGCCAGCAGCTTAACTCCGGGTTTCGTCTACGAGCAGTACTTC
>.|TRBV5-1|.|TRBJ2-7
CASSLSGATYEQYF
TGCGCCAGCAGCCTGTCTGGCGCCACCTACGAGCAGTACTTC
>.|TRBV7-9|.|TRBJ2-7
CASSYLYEQYF
TGTGCCAGCAGCTACCTCTACGAGCAGTACTTC
>.|TRBV15|.|TRBJ1-3
CATSRDPSRGGNTIYF
TGTGCCACCAGCAGGGATCCCTCCAGGGGTGGAAACACCATATATTTT
>.|TRBV6-1|TRBD1|TRBJ2-7
CASRSTGSSYEQYF
TGTGCCAGCAGGTCGACAGGGTCCTCCTACGAGCAGTACTTC
>.|TRBV5-1|.|TRBJ2-3
CASSLQGVEGDTQYF
TGCGCCAGCAGCTTACAGGGAGTTGAGGGGGATACGCAGTATTTT
>.|TRBV7-8|.|TRBJ1-4
CASSLHGTLEEKLFF
TGTGCCAGCAGCTTGCACGGGACGCTAGAAGAAAAACTGTTTTTT
>.|TRBV19|.|TRBJ1-1
CASSSWTDWNTEAFF
TGTGCCAGTAGTTCCTGGACAGATTGGAACACTGAAGCTTTCTTT
>.|TRBV5-1|.|TRBJ2-2
CASSLAGGPNRELFF
TGCGCCAGCAGCTTGGCCGGGGGACCTAATCGGGAGCTGTTTTTT
>.|TRBV5-1|.|TRBJ2-3
CASSLAVSPTDTQYF
TGCGCCAGCAGCTTGGCAGTGAGCCCCACAGATACGCAGTATTTT
>few|TRBV7-9|.|TRBJ1-2
CASSSGTGSDHLDYGYTF
TGTGCCAGCAGCTCGGGAACAGGGTCCGATCATCTTGACTATGGCTACACCTTC
>.|TRBV2|TRBD1|TRBJ1-4
CASSEYLTGQGNEKLFF
TGTGCCAGCAGTGAATATCTCACGGGACAGGGTAATGAAAAACTGTTTTTT
>.|TRBV15|TRBD1|TRBJ1-4
CATSGPGQGAKLFF
TGTGCCACCAGCGGCCCGGGACAGGGGGCAAAACTGTTTTTT
>.|TRBV21-1|.|TRBJ2-3
CASTTIGDGTSTDTQYF
TGTGCCAGCACCACCATTGGGGATGGAACTAGCACAGATACGCAGTATTTT
>.|TRBV5-1|.|TRBJ2-2
CASSLGESGELFF
TGCGCCAGCAGCTTGGGGGAATCCGGGGAGCTGTTTTTT
>.|TRBV21-1|.|TRBJ1-1
CASSKAVSDFGGRGEAFF
TGTGCCAGCAGCAAAGCGGTCTCAGATTTCGGGGGAAGAGGTGAAGCTTTCTTT
>.|TRBV27|.|TRBJ1-1
CASSLSAANTEAFF
TGTGCCAGCAGTTTATCGGCAGCGAACACTGAAGCTTTCTTT
>.|TRBV5-1|.|TRBJ1-1
CASSLAPGVTEAFF
TGCGCCAGCAGCTTGGCCCCAGGGGTTACTGAAGCTTTCTTT
>.|TRBV6-6|.|TRBJ2-5
CASSSLFGGQETQYF
TGTGCCAGCAGTTCCCTGTTTGGGGGACAAGAGACCCAGTACTTC
>.|TRBV19|TRBD2|TRBJ2-3
CASSLFSGGTDTQYF
TGTGCCAGTAGCTTATTCAGCGGGGGCACAGATACGCAGTATTTT
>.|TRBV6-6|TRBD1|TRBJ1-5
CASKPNRDRGTPQHF
TGTGCCAGCAAACCTAACCGGGACAGGGGAACGCCCCAGCATTTT
>.|TRBV5-1|.|TRBJ1-1
CASSASGATGTEAFF
TGCGCCAGCAGCGCGTCCGGGGCCACGGGCACTGAAGCTTTCTTT
>few|TRBV7-9|.|TRBJ1-6
CASSLEQGVSPLHF
TGTGCCAGCAGCTTAGAACAGGGTGTATCGCCCCTCCACTTT
>.|TRBV9|.|TRBJ1-4
CASSGTTTNEKLFF
TGTGCCAGCAGCGGGACAACAACTAATGAAAAACTGTTTTTT
>.|TRBV5-1|TRBD2|TRBJ2-2
CASSRTSEAGELFF
TGCGCCAGCAGCAGGACTAGCGAGGCCGGGGAGCTGTTTTTT
>.|TRBV21-1|.|TRBJ2-2
CASINTGELFF
TGTGCCAGCATCAACACCGGGGAGCTGTTTTTT
>.|TRBV6-5|.|TRBJ1-5
CASSPIPVSNQPQHF
TGTGCCAGCAGTCCTATACCAGTGAGCAATCAGCCCCAGCATTTT
>.|TRBV7-2|TRBD2|TRBJ2-3
CVSSLAGRVGGKLGTQYF
TGTGTCAGCAGCTTAGCGGGGAGGGTAGGAGGAAAATTGGGTACGCAGTATTTT
>.|TRBV6-6|TRBD2|TRBJ2-1
CASRTSGYNEQFF
TGTGCCAGCAGGACTAGCGGATACAATGAGCAGTTCTTC